These T cell receptor beta chains were read from a single sample in a study of molecular identifiers for immune sequencing clone quantification. TCRdb reanalysed the PCR reads using MiXCR and keeps one entry per CDR3 protein. The table includes about 630,000 distinct CDR3 sequences, about 25% detected once. Material for sequencing was naive CD8+ T cells from blood, with Jurkat cell RNA spiked in. These receptors were taken from a human donor in good health. Some libraries in this study had Jurkat cell RNA spiked in. Each CDR3 is given with its conserved first and last residue. The D gene is left open where the match is weak. Size is omitted from some rows. Given values are once, few, many or a class for expanded clones.

J gene: TRBJ1-1
D gene: .
clone size: many
V gene: TRBV7-9
CDR3 protein: CASSIEGLSGEAFF
CDR3 DNA: TGTGCCAGCAGCATTGAGGGGTTATCGGGAGAAGCTTTCTTT

J gene: TRBJ2-3
D gene: .
clone size: few
V gene: TRBV24-1
CDR3 protein: CATSGTSLVGIDTQYF
CDR3 DNA: TGTGCCACCAGTGGTACTAGCCTTGTCGGTATAGATACGCAGTATTTT

J gene: TRBJ2-5
D gene: .
clone size: many
V gene: TRBV28
CDR3 protein: CATWGAGSFQETQYF
CDR3 DNA: TGTGCCACCTGGGGAGCGGGCAGCTTTCAAGAGACCCAGTACTTC

J gene: TRBJ2-1
D gene: .
clone size: many
V gene: TRBV2
CDR3 protein: CASSVEVDEQFF
CDR3 DNA: TGTGCCAGCAGTGTAGAGGTAGATGAGCAGTTCTTC

J gene: TRBJ2-2
D gene: .
clone size: few
V gene: TRBV7-9
CDR3 protein: CASSPGPTDTGELFF
CDR3 DNA: TGTGCCAGCAGCCCGGGCCCGACGGACACCGGGGAGCTGTTTTTT

J gene: TRBJ2-7
D gene: TRBD1
clone size: few
V gene: TRBV28
CDR3 protein: CASRGTGGNEQYF
CDR3 DNA: TGTGCCAGCAGGGGGACAGGGGGGAACGAGCAGTACTTC

J gene: TRBJ2-7
D gene: TRBD1
clone size: .
V gene: TRBV6-1
CDR3 protein: CASSENPGQGLHEQYF
CDR3 DNA: TGTGCCAGCAGTGAAAATCCGGGACAGGGGTTACACGAGCAGTACTTC

J gene: TRBJ1-4
D gene: TRBD1
clone size: few
V gene: TRBV20-1
CDR3 protein: CSARDWDRGEKLFF
CDR3 DNA: TGCAGTGCTAGAGATTGGGACAGGGGTGAAAAACTGTTTTTT

J gene: TRBJ2-2
D gene: TRBD2
clone size: .
V gene: TRBV4-3
CDR3 protein: CASSQDTSGNTGELFF
CDR3 DNA: TGCGCCAGCAGCCAAGATACTAGCGGGAACACCGGGGAGCTGTTTTTT

J gene: TRBJ1-5
D gene: .
clone size: once
V gene: TRBV12-3/TRBV12-4
CDR3 protein: CASGSFPGPFSNQPRHF
CDR3 DNA: TGTGCCAGCGGTTCATTCCCGGGACCCTTTAGCAATCAGCCCCGGCATTTT

J gene: TRBJ1-4
D gene: .
clone size: .
V gene: TRBV2
CDR3 protein: CASSEQGNKKLFF
CDR3 DNA: TGTGCCAGCAGTGAACAGGGCAATAAAAAACTGTTTTTT

J gene: TRBJ1-5
D gene: .
clone size: few
V gene: TRBV30
CDR3 protein: CAWSGGNGNQPQHF
CDR3 DNA: TGTGCCTGGAGTGGAGGGAATGGCAATCAGCCCCAGCATTTT

J gene: TRBJ2-5
D gene: .
clone size: few
V gene: TRBV20-1
CDR3 protein: CSARPIGLSQETQYF
CDR3 DNA: TGCAGTGCTAGACCCATAGGGCTATCTCAAGAGACCCAGTACTTC

J gene: TRBJ2-1
D gene: TRBD2
clone size: .
V gene: TRBV11-3
CDR3 protein: CASSLTSANEQFF
CDR3 DNA: TGTGCCAGCAGCCTAACTAGCGCAAATGAGCAGTTCTTC

J gene: TRBJ2-7
D gene: .
clone size: .
V gene: TRBV15
CDR3 protein: CATSRERGLYEQYF
CDR3 DNA: TGTGCCACCAGCAGAGAGCGAGGGTTGTACGAGCAGTACTTC

J gene: TRBJ2-7
D gene: TRBD1
clone size: few
V gene: TRBV5-5
CDR3 protein: CASSFEDRVGYDQYF
CDR3 DNA: TGTGCCAGCAGCTTTGAGGACAGGGTGGGGTACGACCAGTACTTC

J gene: TRBJ2-3
D gene: TRBD1
clone size: .
V gene: TRBV18
CDR3 protein: CASSPWDRGGATQYF
CDR3 DNA: TGTGCCAGTTCACCTTGGGACAGGGGAGGAGCTACGCAGTATTTT

J gene: TRBJ2-7
D gene: TRBD1
clone size: few
V gene: TRBV7-9
CDR3 protein: CASSFGGQGPYEQYF
CDR3 DNA: TGTGCCAGCAGCTTTGGAGGACAGGGTCCGTACGAGCAGTACTTC

J gene: TRBJ1-3
D gene: .
clone size: many
V gene: TRBV29-1
CDR3 protein: CSVVDLWGEASGNTIYF
CDR3 DNA: TGCAGCGTTGTTGATCTTTGGGGGGAAGCCTCTGGAAACACCATATATTTT

J gene: TRBJ2-2
D gene: .
clone size: few
V gene: TRBV27
CDR3 protein: CASRARGELFF
CDR3 DNA: TGTGCCAGCAGAGCACGAGGGGAGCTGTTTTTT

J gene: TRBJ2-5
D gene: .
clone size: .
V gene: TRBV27
CDR3 protein: CASSWVGGQETQYF
CDR3 DNA: TGTGCCAGCAGTTGGGTTGGGGGGCAAGAGACCCAGTACTTC

J gene: TRBJ2-1
D gene: .
clone size: few
V gene: TRBV20-1
CDR3 protein: CSARDLAEATGEQFF
CDR3 DNA: TGCAGTGCTAGAGATCTAGCGGAGGCGACAGGTGAGCAGTTCTTC

J gene: TRBJ1-1
D gene: .
clone size: .
V gene: TRBV15
CDR3 protein: CATSSQGNTEASF
CDR3 DNA: TGTGCCACCAGCAGTCAGGGGAACACTGAAGCTTCCTTT

J gene: TRBJ2-3
D gene: .
clone size: .
V gene: TRBV27
CDR3 protein: CASSTGLFSNQPQYF
CDR3 DNA: TGTGCCAGCAGCACGGGACTGTTTAGCAATCAGCCCCAGTATTTT